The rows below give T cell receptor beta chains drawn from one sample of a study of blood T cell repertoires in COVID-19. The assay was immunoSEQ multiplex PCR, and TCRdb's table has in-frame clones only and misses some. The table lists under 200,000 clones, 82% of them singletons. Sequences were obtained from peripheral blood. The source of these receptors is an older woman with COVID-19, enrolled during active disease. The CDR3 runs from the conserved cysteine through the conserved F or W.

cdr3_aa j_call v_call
CASSSSGLVTFTDTQYF TRBJ2-3 TRBV7-8
CASSQELPNSPLHF TRBJ1-6 TRBV3-1/TRBV3-2
CASSLTSGGQETQYF TRBJ2-5 TRBV7-2
CASSQDRMQAGHTDTQYF TRBJ2-3 TRBV4-1
CASSRQGGGSPLHF TRBJ1-6 TRBV27
CAISESSDNSYEQYF TRBJ2-7 TRBV10-3
CASRFVYRDSGPNEQFF TRBJ2-1 TRBV12-2
CASSRGGTGGLYGYTF TRBJ1-2 TRBV19
CSSIAGGITDTQYF TRBJ2-3 TRBV29-1
CASRRIGEQFF TRBJ2-1 TRBV12-3/TRBV12-4